One sample yielded the 10 T cell receptor beta chains listed below, sequenced in a study of blood T cells in healthy people across ages. The authors ran a second PCR of about 6 to 11 cycles using a sample-barcoded 5' primer and a J-beta primer mix. TCRdb redid the calling of the 5' RACE reads with MiXCR, one entry per CDR3 protein. The sample consists of 1,300,000 or so distinct CDR3 sequences, almost 60% of them appearing once. The sample taken for sequencing was blood. These receptors were taken from a young man in good health.

The chain recombines TRBV12-3 or TRBV12-4 with TRBJ1-1, with a tentative D call TRBD1 (6 bases). There are 14 residues in the CDR3. The CDR3 DNA is TGTGCTACACGGGGGGGCGGCCTGAACACTGAAGCTTTCTTT. Its protein product is CATRGGGLNTEAFF.

Details on this clonotype: This sequence may be a read error, since a much larger clone differs from it by one base. The V and J genes are TRBV12-3 or TRBV12-4 and TRBJ2-3; D not certain. This CDR3 is 14 amino acids long. Trimming pared 7 bases from V and 0 bases from J, leaving 11 bases between. The CDR3 DNA reads TGTGCCAGCACCCCCATGTCTAGCACAGATACGCAGTATTTT. The encoded protein is CASTPMSSTDTQYF.

V gene TRBV14 combines with J gene TRBJ1-2; TRBD1 aligns across 11 bases. CDR3 length: 16 residues. Germline V lookup: CDR1 SGHDN, CDR2 FVKESK. Germline trimming cut 5 bases from V and 6 bases from J; bases unmatched to any gene: 11. CDR3 in DNA: TGTGCCAGCAGCTCCTGGACAGGGGGCGCTCGGAATGGCTACACCTTC. Translating it yields CASSSWTGGARNGYTF.

A single count supports this clonotype. This chain joins TRBV28 and TRBJ2-7, with D maybe TRBD1 (6 bases). Germline V gene lookup returns CDR1 MDHEN and CDR2 SYDVKM. V was shortened by 5 bases and J by 6 bases, with 14 bases between the two germline ends. The CDR3 runs to 13 residues. The CDR3: CASSVAGVGEQYF. In nucleotides, the CDR3 is TGTGCCAGCAGTGTAGCAGGGGTGGGCGAGCAGTACTTC. Full variable domain (outside the CDR3, taken from reference TRBV28 and TRBJ2-7): DVKVTQSSRYLVKRTGEKVFLECVQDMDHENMFWYRQDPGLGLRLIYFSYDVKMKEKGDIPEGYSVSREKKERFSLILESASTNQTSMYLCASSVAGVGEQYFGPGTRLTVT.

This rearrangement joins TRBV5-1 to TRBJ2-4; perhaps D is TRBD1 or TRBD2 (6 bases each). With the DNA end fitting TRBJ2-7 better, the J assignment may be wrong. Germline CDR1 reads SGHRS; CDR2 reads YFSETQ. This CDR3 comprises 18 residues. The CDR3 protein is CASSPQVGGPTDLYEQYF. The CDR3 bases are TGCGCCAGCAGCCCCCAGGTGGGGGGCCCCACCGACCTTTACGAGCAGTACTTC.

The chain recombines TRBV29-1 with TRBJ2-7, with 7 positions matching TRBD1. Trimming at V came to 6 bases and at J to 12 bases, leaving 11 bases not matched to a gene. Germline CDR1 reads SQVTM; CDR2 reads ANQGSEA. CDR3 length: 11 amino acids. The CDR3 region is CSVETGQVVYF. In DNA, the CDR3 is TGCAGCGTCGAGACAGGACAGGTTGTGTACTTC.

J is TRBJ2-3 and V is TRBV27; D is unresolved. From germline, CDR1 is MNHEY and CDR2 SMNVEV (reference sequence). The V and J ends lost 5 bases and 2 bases respectively, with 11 bases between them. The CDR3 is 14 amino acids. CDR3 region: CASSILESTDTQYF. CDR3 nucleotides: TGTGCCAGCAGTATACTCGAATCCACAGATACGCAGTATTTT.

The chain carries TRBV20-1 and TRBJ2-5; TRBD2 matches 8 bases. The last part of the DNA fits TRBJ2-7 better; the J call may be wrong. The CDR3 loop spans 14 amino acids. The germline V gene has CDR1 DFQATT and CDR2 SNEGSKA (reference sequence). The CDR3 DNA reads as TGCAGTGCTAGAGTTCCGGGAGGGCCTACCGAGCAGTACTTC. Residues: CSARVPGGPTEQYF.

This clonotype was detected only a few times. In nucleotides, the CDR3 is TGCAGTGCTAGTAGGCTAGCGGACGGCTCAGATACGCAGTATTTT. Amino acid sequence: CSASRLADGSDTQYF. The chain combines TRBV20-1 with TRBJ2-3, with 7 nucleotides matching TRBD2. The J segment lost 4 bases and the V segment lost 3 bases, leaving 10 bases of the junction unmatched. CDR3 length: 15 residues. The germline V gene has CDR1 DFQATT and CDR2 SNEGSKA (reference sequence).

This clonotype was found a few times. J is TRBJ1-1 and V is TRBV20-1; unclear D gene. The germline V gene encodes CDR1 DFQATT and CDR2 SNEGSKA (reference sequence). Deletions cut 3 bases from V and 3 bases from J, with 8 bases between. This CDR3 contains 12 residues. The CDR3, as DNA: TGCAGTGCTAGCCCACTGGACACTGAAGCTTTCTTT. It encodes CSASPLDTEAFF.